The 15 T cell receptor beta chains in this list originate from one sample, sequenced in a study of cytomegalovirus exposure and HLA in healthy donors. Use of 60 Vbeta and 13 Jbeta primers characterized the PCR. Only in-frame clones appear in the TCRdb table, and some are missing; sequencing was by immunoSEQ multiplex PCR. The table has roughly 130,000 clones, around two thirds seen once. Sequencing was carried out using PBMCs. Every receptor here comes from a human donor in good health.

The table lists this clone with a few counts. This sequence joins TRBV2 and TRBJ2-7, with no clear D. CDR1 SNHLY and CDR2 FYNNEI come from the germline V gene. V lost 4 bases to trimming and J lost 2 bases, with 27 bases between them. CDR3 length equals 19 residues. CDR3 sequence reads: CASSADRPGSGSVTYEQYF. Written as DNA, the CDR3 is TGTGCCAGCAGTGCTGACCGTCCAGGTAGTGGGTCAGTGACCTACGAGCAGTACTTC.

CDR3 residues: CASSSNRISYEQYF. The CDR3 region has the DNA TGTGCCAGCAGCTCCAACAGGATTTCCTACGAGCAGTACTTC. The chain combines TRBV7-2 with TRBJ2-7, with D perhaps TRBD1 (5 bases). Per the germline V gene, CDR1 is SGHTA and CDR2 is FQGNSA. The CDR3 has 14 residues. Trimming stripped 4 bases from V and 1 base from J, with 11 bases between. Looking up the rest from reference TRBV7-2 and TRBJ2-7 gives the full variable domain: GAGVSQSPSNKVTEKGKDVELRCDPISGHTALYWYRQSLGQGLEFLIYFQGNSAPDKSGLPSDRFSAERTGGSVSTLTIQRTQQEDSAVYLCASSSNRISYEQYFGPGTRLTVT.

J is TRBJ2-5 and V is TRBV5-1, with 7 bases identical to TRBD1. The CDR3 runs 14 residues. In germline, CDR1 is SGHRS, CDR2 YFSETQ. V dropped 5 bases and J dropped 5; count of bases not matched to a gene: 9. The CDR3 sequence: CASRSLTGNETQYF. CDR3 DNA: TGCGCCAGCAGGAGCCTGACAGGGAACGAGACCCAGTACTTC.

The chain uses TRBV6-4 and TRBJ2-1; 14 bases map to TRBD2. The V gene's germline CDR1 is MRHNA and CDR2 SNTAGT. Trimming removed 5 bases from V and 13 bases from J; junction bases left unmatched: 10. The CDR3 runs 15 residues. CDR3 DNA sequence: TGTGCCAGCAGTACGGGACTAGCGGGGGAACCTGAACAGTTCTTC. Translated, it gives CASSTGLAGEPEQFF.

Turning to this clone: The same CDR3 is also encoded by other DNA sequences in this sample. V gene TRBV4-3 combines with J gene TRBJ2-1; D is perhaps TRBD1 (7 bases). The CDR3 consists of 15 residues. Looked up from germline, CDR1 is LGHNA and CDR2 is YSLEER. V shed 1 base and J shed 4 bases, with 11 bases lying between them. As DNA, the CDR3 is TGCGCCAGCAGCCAAGGACAGGGAGGTTACAATGAGCAGTTCTTC. Protein sequence: CASSQGQGGYNEQFF.

The chain recombines TRBV7-8 with TRBJ2-1, with D tentatively TRBD1 (6 bases). The CDR3 runs 14 residues. The germline gives CDR1 SGHVS, CDR2 FQNEAQ. The V gene lost 1 base and the J gene lost 7 bases, with 11 bases spanning the gap. The CDR3 region has the DNA TGTGCCAGCAGCTTAGAAGGCAGGGGTAATGAGCAGTTCTTC. It encodes CASSLEGRGNEQFF.

The chain carries TRBV5-1 and TRBJ2-1, with 11 bases lining up with TRBD2. The CDR3 covers 15 residues. Looked up from germline, CDR1 is SGHRS and CDR2 is YFSETQ. Trimming took 2 bases from V and 5 from J; bases not matched to a gene: 3. CDR3 sequence reads: CASSFGLAGDNEQFF. The CDR3 bases are TGCGCCAGCAGCTTCGGACTAGCGGGCGACAATGAGCAGTTCTTC.

In nucleotides, the CDR3 is TGCGCCAGCAGTCGCCGGACAGGAAGAGACGGCTACACCTTC. This translates into CASSRRTGRDGYTF. V gene TRBV4-3 combines with J gene TRBJ1-2; TRBD1 matches 7 bases. V lost 6 bases to trimming and J lost 8 bases; unmatched junction nucleotides: 12. Germline V gene sequence: CDR1 LGHNA, CDR2 YSLEER. The CDR3 sequence is 14 residues long.

This clone showed up just once. This chain joins TRBV7-9 and TRBJ1-1; D may be TRBD1 (6 bases). From germline, CDR1 is SEHNR and CDR2 FQNEAQ (reference sequence). V was pared by 5 bases and J by 0 bases, with 10 bases between. This CDR3 is 14 amino acids long. CDR3 protein: CASSPGQMNTEAFF. CDR3 coding DNA: TGTGCCAGCAGCCCCGGACAGATGAACACTGAAGCTTTCTTT. Full variable domain (missing parts from reference TRBV7-9 and TRBJ1-1): DTGVSQNPRHKITKRGQNVTFRCDPISEHNRLYWYRQTLGQGPEFLTYFQNEAQLEKSRLLSDRFSAERPKGSFSTLEIQRTEQGDSAMYLCASSPGQMNTEAFFGQGTRLTVV.

J is TRBJ2-7 and V is TRBV7-2; TRBD2 agrees at 11 bases. V lost 5 bases to trimming and J lost 4 bases; unmatched junction nucleotides: 7. This CDR3 is 15 amino acids long. Germline CDR1 and CDR2: SGHTA and FQGNSA. The CDR3 loop reads CASSTRLAGRYEQYF. DNA for the CDR3: TGTGCCAGCAGCACCCGACTAGCGGGGCGATACGAGCAGTACTTC.

The rearrangement uses TRBV19 and TRBJ1-4; TRBD1 agrees at 7 bases. This CDR3 is 15 amino acids long. With V trimmed by 4 bases and J by 2 bases, 4 bases remained unmatched. CDR1 is LNHDA and CDR2 is SQIVND in the germline V gene (reference sequence). CDR3 sequence (DNA): TGTGCCAGTAGTAGGACGGGACAGACTAATGAAAAACTGTTTTTT. Translating it yields CASSRTGQTNEKLFF.

The chain has TRBV18 and TRBJ1-3; maybe TRBD1 (5 bases). Trimming pared 3 bases from V and 1 base from J, leaving 10 bases between. The V gene's germline CDR1 is KGHSH and CDR2 LQKENI. The CDR3 runs to 15 residues. The CDR3 DNA is TGTGCCAGCTCACCCGGGACTGGATCTGGAAACACCATATATTTT. This gives the protein CASSPGTGSGNTIYF.

The chain has TRBV28 and TRBJ2-7, with 8 bases fitting TRBD1. The CDR3 extends over 14 amino acids. Per germline, CDR1 MDHEN and CDR2 SYDVKM. V trimming: 6 bases; J trimming: 5 bases; junction bases outside the gene matches: 9. The CDR3 reads CASRPDRVAHEQYF. DNA for the CDR3: TGTGCCAGCAGACCGGACAGGGTCGCCCACGAGCAGTACTTC.

The chain joins TRBV4-3 to TRBJ2-5; 7 nucleotides line up with TRBD2. Germline values: CDR1 LGHNA, CDR2 YSLEER. The length of the CDR3 is 15 residues. J was trimmed by 3 bases and V by 4 bases; bases with no gene match: 8. In DNA, the CDR3 is TGCGCCAGCAGCCCGGGACTGGGAGGGAAAGAGACCCAGTACTTC. Amino acid sequence: CASSPGLGGKETQYF.

This clone showed up just a few times. The chain joins TRBV7-6 to TRBJ2-6; 7 nucleotides align to TRBD1. J lost 0 bases, V lost 3 bases, and 5 bases had no gene match. CDR3 length: 17 residues. Germline CDR1 is SGHVS and CDR2 is FNYEAQ. The CDR3 here is CASSFSTGVSGANVLTF. The CDR3 bases are TGTGCCAGCAGCTTTAGCACAGGGGTCTCTGGGGCCAACGTCCTGACTTTC.